The clone carrying this TCR beta chain was seen at least ten times. Its antigen is as yet unknown. The sample comes from a study of T-cell reconstitution after alpha-beta-depleted transplantation in children. Overall study findings and caveats: Several hundred graft clones that had expanded were reportedly the source of alpha-beta T cells about two months after transplant. Newly produced T cells mostly accounted for T-cell counts and diversity one year post-transplant.

The germline V and J ends were trimmed by 0 bases and 2 bases, with 29 bases remaining between them. CDR1 MGHRA and CDR2 YSYEKL come from the germline V gene. The CDR3 covers 21 residues. Researchers prepared the TCRbeta library using unique molecular identifiers, the study reports. TCRdb reprocessed the PCR reads with MiXCR, giving one entry per CDR3 protein. The table lists roughly 200,000 distinct CDR3 sequences, 9.5% to 13% of them singletons. The sample in question was PBMCs, obtained before TCRalphabeta/CD19-depleted stem cell transplant. This receptor was obtained from a child under two years old with acute myeloid leukemia, due to receive a stem cell transplant. The V call is TRBV4-1, the J call TRBJ2-7; D may be TRBD2 (6 bases). CDR3 loop: CASSQDLPGNPRGTLPYEQYF. The DNA of the CDR3 is TGCGCCAGCAGCCAAGATCTGCCGGGAAATCCTCGCGGGACTCTACCCTACGAGCAGTACTTC.